Listed here are 13 T cell receptor beta chains from one sample, sequenced in a study of T cell responses to AZD1222 COVID-19 vaccine listed by TCRdb under 2021. Library preparation used the immunoSEQ multiplex PCR assay. As stored in TCRdb, this immuneACCESS dataset retains in-frame rearrangements with V and J assigned. A fraction of the clones does not appear; measured against another copy, unresolved V genes explain less than half of the discrepancy, and the remainder lacks a known reason. Across this sample there are around 80,000 clones, with nearly 90% seen only once. In total, the top ten clones hold under 1.5% of the sample. The sample's time point label is to be understood as: about 28 days (+/-7) after the second vaccine dose. The starting material was peripheral blood, obtained 28 days after the second AZD1222 dose. These TCRs come from an adult who received the AZD1222 COVID-19 vaccine.

The chain is built from TRBV5-8 and TRBJ1-5; 8 nucleotides align to TRBD1. This CDR3 has 19 residues. The ends lost 5 bases at V and 0 bases at J; junction bases unmatched: 16. Looked up from germline, CDR1 is SGHTS and CDR2 is YDEGEE. Here the CDR3 DNA reads TGTGCCAGCAGTTATGGGGGTGTAGGAGGACAGGGTAGCAATCAGCCCCAGCATTTT. Encoded protein: CASSYGGVGGQGSNQPQHF. Using reference TRBV5-8 and TRBJ1-5 for the parts outside the CDR3, the full variable domain is EAGVTQSPTHLIKTRGQQATLRCSPISGHTSVYWYQQALGLGLQFLLWYDEGEERNRGNFPPRFSGRQFPNYSSELNVNALELEDSALYLCASSYGGVGGQGSNQPQHFGDGTRLSIL.

V is TRBV5-1 and J is TRBJ2-2; the D is unclear. Germline V gene sequence: CDR1 SGHRS, CDR2 YFSETQ. V lost 1 base and J 1 base, leaving 5 bases between the germline ends. This CDR3 region has 14 residues. CDR3 residues: CASSLSQNTGELFF. The CDR3 DNA follows: TGCGCCAGCAGCTTGTCCCAGAACACCGGGGAGCTGTTTTTT.

This clone was picked up a small number of times. The CDR3 coding sequence is TGTGCCAGCGGTCAGGGGACTGTCGGGATCCAGCATTTT. Protein product: CASGQGTVGIQHF. The chain has TRBV6-5 and TRBJ1-5; D is possibly TRBD1 (6 bases). V lost 8 bases to trimming and J lost 12 bases, with 20 bases between them. Germline CDR1 is MNHEY and CDR2 is SVGAGI. The CDR3 totals 13 residues.

This clone was detected once. V and J are TRBV20-1 and TRBJ1-6; tentative D call: TRBD1 (5 bases). Germline CDR1 reads DFQATT; CDR2 reads SNEGSKA (reference sequence). This CDR3 has 13 residues. V was pared by 3 bases and J by 5 bases, with 8 bases between. CDR3 nucleotides: TGCAGTGCTAGTAGGGGAGATAATTCACCCCTCCACTTT. This sequence encodes CSASRGDNSPLHF.

The genes are TRBV5-6 and TRBJ1-5; possibly TRBD1 for D (5 bases). CDR3 size: 12 residues. Germline V gene lookup returns CDR1 SGHDT and CDR2 YYEEEE. V was pared by 2 bases and J by 6 bases, with 6 bases between. This chain's CDR3 is CASSFQGQPQHF. The CDR3 bases are TGTGCCAGCAGCTTTCAGGGTCAGCCCCAGCATTTT.

V usage is TRBV29-1 and J usage is TRBJ1-3; TRBD1 might be the D (5 bases). The CDR3 sequence is 12 residues long. Germline CDR1 reads SQVTM; CDR2 reads ANQGSEA. V was clipped by 7 bases and J by 5 bases, with 12 bases between them. CDR3 sequence: CSALKGRNTIYF. The CDR3 bases are TGCAGCGCCCTCAAGGGGAGAAACACCATATATTTT.

This rearrangement joins TRBV19 to TRBJ1-1; D is ambiguous. CDR1 LNHDA and CDR2 SQIVND come from the germline V gene (reference sequence). The CDR3 sequence is 12 residues long. The germline V and J ends were trimmed by 6 bases and 0 bases, with 5 bases remaining between them. CDR3 residues: CASRNLNTEAFF. The CDR3 nucleotides are TGTGCCAGTAGAAATCTGAACACTGAAGCTTTCTTT.

The J gene is TRBJ2-7, the V gene TRBV9; 9 nucleotides agree with TRBD1. Germline CDR1 SGDLS, CDR2 YYNGEE. The CDR3 covers 15 residues. V lost 0 bases, J lost 2 bases, and 3 bases stayed unmatched. CDR3 protein: CASSVAQGAPYEQYF. The CDR3 bases are TGTGCCAGCAGCGTAGCACAGGGGGCCCCCTACGAGCAGTACTTC.

This chain connects TRBV11-3 to TRBJ2-2; D might be TRBD1 (5 bases). The V end lost 4 bases, the J end lost 4 bases, and 7 bases lay between the germline ends. The CDR3 sequence is 13 residues long. The germline V gene encodes CDR1 SGHNT and CDR2 YENEEA. The CDR3 here is CASSSRATGELFF. The CDR3 DNA is TGTGCCAGCAGCTCCAGGGCCACCGGGGAGCTGTTTTTT.

The CDR3 bases are TGTGCCAGCAGTAGAAATCCCCACAGCATGAACACTGAAGCTTTCTTT. It specifies CASSRNPHSMNTEAFF. This sequence joins TRBV2 and TRBJ1-1; unclear D gene. Germline values: CDR1 SNHLY, CDR2 FYNNEI. This CDR3 contains 16 residues. With 5 bases removed from V and 0 bases from J, the gap between germline ends came to 16 bases.

The chain has TRBV7-3 and TRBJ2-1; 13 bases are shared with TRBD2. Germline values: CDR1 SGHTA, CDR2 FQGTGA. The CDR3 is 16 amino acids. V shed 5 bases and J 4 bases; nucleotides not matched to a gene: 5. The CDR3 loop reads CASSGLAGARYNEQFF. The CDR3 DNA is TGTGCCAGCAGCGGACTAGCGGGAGCTCGGTACAATGAGCAGTTCTTC.

This sequence joins TRBV7-2 and TRBJ1-3; D gene ambiguous. V was cut by 6 bases and J by 0 bases, with 15 bases left in between. Germline V gene lookup returns CDR1 SGHTA and CDR2 FQGNSA. This CDR3 spans 16 amino acids. CDR3 bases: TGTGCCAGCAGTCATAGTGCGGCCAGCTCTGGAAACACCATATATTTT. Translating gives CASSHSAASSGNTIYF.

The CDR3 reads CASSHSPRPGGASYEQYF. CDR3 DNA sequence: TGCGCCAGCAGCCACTCTCCGCGGCCCGGGGGTGCCTCCTACGAGCAGTACTTC. This chain links TRBV4-1 with TRBJ2-7; D is possibly TRBD2 (6 bases). The CDR3 covers 18 residues. CDR1 MGHRA and CDR2 YSYEKL come from the germline V gene. The V end lost 3 bases, the J end lost 0 bases, and 21 bases lay between the germline ends.